The 9 T cell receptor beta chains reported below all come from one sample, sequenced in a study of human T cells and chemical hapten exposure. TCRdb called the RACE reads again in MiXCR, with one record for every CDR3 protein. This sample has about 81,000 distinct CDR3 sequences, with about a tenth found just once. Stated time point: patch test 2, 6 weeks after DPC sensitization. The treatment denotes: therapeutic diphenylcyclopropenone sensitization with weekly scalp DPC. The starting material was whole blood, obtained in connection with sensitization to the hapten diphenylcyclopropenone (DPC). The source of these receptors is a woman aged 25 to 39 with alopecia areata. Some clones in this sample may be carry-over from other donors' samples.

This clonotype has a count of ten or more. The J gene is TRBJ2-1, the V gene TRBV5-1; 14 bases agree with TRBD2. The CDR3 contains 16 residues. Germline assignment: CDR1 SGHRS and CDR2 YFSETQ. The trim removed 2 bases at V and 8 bases at J, leaving 6 bases unmatched. The CDR3 here is CASSFQTGLAGDEQFF. As DNA, the CDR3 is TGCGCCAGCAGCTTTCAGACGGGACTAGCGGGAGATGAGCAGTTCTTC.

This clonotype was seen at least ten times. The CDR3 loop is CASSPGLFTGELFF. Here the CDR3 DNA reads TGTGCCAGTAGCCCGGGACTTTTCACCGGGGAGCTGTTTTTT. The chain couples TRBV19 to TRBJ2-2; possible D gene TRBD2, 6 bases. This CDR3 spans 14 amino acids. Per germline, CDR1 LNHDA and CDR2 SQIVND (reference sequence). V shed 6 bases and J shed 4 bases, with 12 bases lying between them.

This clonotype was seen only a few times. The rearrangement links TRBV7-8 to TRBJ1-4, with D perhaps matching TRBD1 (5 bases). Germline V gene lookup returns CDR1 SGHVS and CDR2 FQNEAQ. Trimming removed 3 bases from V and 10 bases from J, with 18 bases in between. The CDR3 sequence is 15 residues long. CDR3 loop: CASSFGTDSLGKLFF. Here the CDR3 DNA reads TGTGCCAGCAGCTTTGGAACCGACAGCTTAGGAAAACTGTTTTTT.

The chain uses TRBV7-2 and TRBJ2-3; no definite D call. The V and J ends lost 0 bases and 0 bases respectively, with 10 bases between them. This CDR3 has 16 residues. Per germline, CDR1 SGHTA and CDR2 FQGNSA. CDR3 in DNA: TGTGCCAGCAGCTTAGCGGGGAATCCTAGCACAGATACGCAGTATTTT. Translation: CASSLAGNPSTDTQYF.

This clonotype came up many times. J is TRBJ2-7 and V is TRBV7-9; no reliable D call. Germline values: CDR1 SEHNR, CDR2 FQNEAQ (reference sequence). CDR3 length: 17 amino acids. The V end was cut by 5 bases, the J end by 2 bases, with 22 bases between. CDR3 protein: CASSPQPVSGSTYEQYF. DNA of the CDR3: TGTGCCAGCAGCCCGCAACCCGTTTCGGGCAGCACCTACGAGCAGTACTTC.

This clonotype was found many times. The CDR3 bases are TGTGCCAGCAGCCTCAGAGGTGGGGGTCAAGAGACCCAGTACTTC. Residues: CASSLRGGGQETQYF. The chain employs TRBV9 and TRBJ2-5; D tentatively reads TRBD1 or TRBD2 (5 bases each). The V gene lost 4 bases and the J gene lost 2 bases, with 15 bases spanning the gap. Per the germline V gene, CDR1 is SGDLS and CDR2 is YYNGEE. This CDR3 region has 15 residues.

V gene TRBV29-1 combines with J gene TRBJ2-1; 12 bases line up with TRBD2. Germline trimming cut 6 bases from V and 7 bases from J; bases unmatched to any gene: 10. The CDR3 runs to 15 residues. Germline values: CDR1 SQVTM, CDR2 ANQGSEA. The CDR3 loop reads CSVPRLAGETNEQFF. The CDR3 DNA sequence: TGCAGCGTCCCTAGACTAGCGGGAGAGACTAATGAGCAGTTCTTC.

This clonotype came up many times. This chain uses TRBV2 with TRBJ1-6, with 8 bases aligning to TRBD1. Trimming at V came to 6 bases and at J to 6 bases, leaving 10 bases not matched to a gene. Germline V CDR1 and CDR2: SNHLY, FYNNEI. This CDR3 spans 16 amino acids. The CDR3 bases are TGTGCCAGCAGCCGGGACAGGTGGTCCGGTAATTCACCCCTCCACTTT. As protein: CASSRDRWSGNSPLHF.

This clonotype has a handful of counts. The chain recombines TRBV20-1 with TRBJ1-1, with D maybe TRBD1 (5 bases). The CDR3 consists of 12 residues. The V end lost 1 base, the J end lost 7 bases, and 10 bases lay between the germline ends. Germline V lookup: CDR1 DFQATT, CDR2 SNEGSKA (reference sequence). CDR3 sequence reads: CSARAGQGEAFF. Written as DNA, the CDR3 is TGCAGTGCTAGAGCGGGGCAGGGTGAAGCTTTCTTT.